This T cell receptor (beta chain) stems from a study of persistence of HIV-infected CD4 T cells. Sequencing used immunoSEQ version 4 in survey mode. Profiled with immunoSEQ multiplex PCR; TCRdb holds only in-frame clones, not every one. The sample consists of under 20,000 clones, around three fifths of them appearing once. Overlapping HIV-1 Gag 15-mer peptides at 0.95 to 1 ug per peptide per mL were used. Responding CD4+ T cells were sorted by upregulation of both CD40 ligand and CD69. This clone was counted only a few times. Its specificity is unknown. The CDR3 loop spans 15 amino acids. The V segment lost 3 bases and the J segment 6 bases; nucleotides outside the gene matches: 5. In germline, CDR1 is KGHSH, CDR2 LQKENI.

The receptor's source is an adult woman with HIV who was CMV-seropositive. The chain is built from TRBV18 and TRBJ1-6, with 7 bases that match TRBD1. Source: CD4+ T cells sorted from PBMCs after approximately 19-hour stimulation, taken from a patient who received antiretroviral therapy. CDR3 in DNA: TGTGCCAGCTCACCGCAGGGACAGAGTAATTCACCCCTCCACTTT. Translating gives CASSPQGQSNSPLHF.